One sample yielded the 21 T cell receptor beta chains listed below, sequenced in a study of blood T cell repertoires in COVID-19. The assay was immunoSEQ multiplex PCR, and TCRdb's table has in-frame clones only and misses some. The repertoire holds tens of thousands of clones, almost 85% seen once, with approximately 6.8% in the top ten. Sequencing used peripheral blood. The receptors come from a man aged 50-59 years with active or convalescent COVID-19.

V and J are TRBV4-2 and TRBJ1-2; 8 bases are a match to TRBD1. The CDR3 consists of 17 residues. Germline values: CDR1 LGHNA, CDR2 YNFKEQ. The trim removed 1 base at V and 3 bases at J, leaving 10 bases unmatched. The CDR3 sequence: CASSQAADRGSDYGYTF. The CDR3 coding sequence is TGTGCCAGCAGCCAAGCAGCTGACAGGGGCTCGGACTATGGCTACACCTTC.

V gene TRBV7-2 combines with J gene TRBJ2-5; 7 bases fit TRBD1. The ends lost 4 bases at V and 4 bases at J; junction bases unmatched: 6. The germline CDR1 and CDR2 sequences are SGHTA and FQGNSA. The CDR3 sequence is 14 residues long. The CDR3 nucleotides are TGTGCCAGCAGCTCAACAGGGGTGGGAGAGACCCAGTACTTC. Protein: CASSSTGVGETQYF.

A few counts support this clone. The rearrangement uses TRBV4-3 and TRBJ1-1, with D unresolved. The CDR3 contains 14 residues. The germline gives CDR1 LGHNA, CDR2 YSLEER. V was pared by 0 bases and J by 6 bases, with 11 bases between. The CDR3 loop is CASSQDRVVAEAFF. CDR3 coding DNA: TGCGCCAGCAGCCAAGATAGAGTGGTGGCTGAAGCTTTCTTT.

This sequence joins TRBV12-2 and TRBJ2-5; the D call of TRBD2 is as the table states it, not checked on the DNA. TRBV12-2 is described as a pseudogene. This CDR3 is 14 amino acids long. CDR3 nucleotide sequence: TGTGCAAGTCGCATGCGACTAGCGGAAGAGACCCAGTACTTC. It is translated as CASRMRLAEETQYF.

This chain links TRBV27 with TRBJ1-3; no firm D call. CDR1 MNHEY and CDR2 SMNVEV come from the germline V gene (reference sequence). This CDR3 has 15 amino acids. The V gene lost 0 bases and the J gene lost 1 base, with 7 bases spanning the gap. This CDR3 is CASSLSSVSGNTIYF. In DNA, the CDR3 is TGTGCCAGCAGTTTATCGTCGGTATCTGGAAACACCATATATTTT.

Ten or more counts support this clone. This chain joins TRBV24-1 and TRBJ2-2; D unresolved. This CDR3 is built from 15 residues. Trimming cost V 5 bases and J 0 bases, with 9 bases left between them. Germline assignment: CDR1 KGHDR and CDR2 SFDVKD. CDR3 in DNA: TGTGCCACCAGTGTCTCGGTCGCGAACACCGGGGAGCTGTTTTTT. As protein: CATSVSVANTGELFF.

The genes are TRBV28 and TRBJ1-1; TRBD1 matches 7 bases. V lost 5 bases to trimming and J lost 5 bases; unmatched junction nucleotides: 11. Germline loops: CDR1 MDHEN, CDR2 SYDVKM. The CDR3 consists of 15 residues. DNA of the CDR3: TGTGCCAGCAGTCCGCACCGACAGGGAGTAACTGAAGCTTTCTTT. It is translated as CASSPHRQGVTEAFF.

This chain connects TRBV7-8 to TRBJ2-7; D is unclear. V lost 5 bases and J lost 6, with 11 bases in between. The germline V gene has CDR1 SGHVS and CDR2 FQNEAQ. This CDR3 spans 12 amino acids. The CDR3 DNA follows: TGTGCCAGCAGCATCATCGGTCCCGAGCAGTACTTC. It encodes CASSIIGPEQYF. Supplemented by reference TRBV7-8 and TRBJ2-7, the full variable domain reads GAGVSQSPRYKVAKRGQDVALRCDPISGHVSLFWYQQALGQGPEFLTYFQNEAQLDKSGLPSDRFFAERPEGSVSTLKIQRTQQEDSAVYLCASSIIGPEQYFGPGTRLTVT.

This clone has just one count. The chain has TRBV28 and TRBJ1-2; no firm D call. CDR1 is MDHEN, CDR2 SYDVKM, per germline. This CDR3 contains 13 residues. Trimming pared 3 bases from V and 4 bases from J, leaving 9 bases between. In DNA, the CDR3 is TGTGCCAGCAGTTTGGAGTTCCTCTATGGCTACACCTTC. The encoded protein is CASSLEFLYGYTF.

The chain uses TRBV18 and TRBJ2-7; D possibly corresponds to TRBD2 (6 bases). The V gene lost 6 bases and the J gene lost 1 base, with 19 bases spanning the gap. The CDR3 sequence is 16 residues long. The germline CDR1 and CDR2 sequences are KGHSH and LQKENI. In DNA, the CDR3 is TGTGCCAGCTCCCCTACGGCGGGGCACGATTCCTACGAGCAGTACTTC. Translated, it gives CASSPTAGHDSYEQYF.

This sequence joins TRBV4-3 and TRBJ2-1; 8 positions agree with TRBD1. Germline CDR1 LGHNA, CDR2 YSLEER. The CDR3 loop spans 17 amino acids. Trimming at V came to 0 bases and at J to 0 bases, leaving 4 bases not matched to a gene. Written as DNA, the CDR3 is TGCGCCAGCAGCCAAGATGAGACAGGGGTCTCCTACAATGAGCAGTTCTTC. Encoded protein: CASSQDETGVSYNEQFF.

This chain uses TRBV6-5 with TRBJ1-2; D is perhaps TRBD1 (6 bases). V dropped 1 base and J dropped 8 bases, with 14 bases sitting between them. This CDR3 has 14 residues. In germline, CDR1 is MNHEY, CDR2 SVGAGI. DNA for the CDR3: TGTGCCAGCAGTTACTGGGCAGGGGCGGACGGCTACACCTTC. Translation: CASSYWAGADGYTF.

The CDR3: CASRDRGGYGYTF. The CDR3 DNA follows: TGTGCCAGCAGGGACAGGGGGGGCTATGGCTACACCTTC. The chain combines TRBV25-1 with TRBJ1-2; the match to TRBD1 covers 10 bases. CDR1 and CDR2 from the germline V gene are MGHDK and SYGVNS. Losses at the gene ends were 6 bases for V and 4 bases for J; bases not matched to a gene: 2. The CDR3 spans 13 residues.

The chain carries TRBV18 and TRBJ2-2, with D hard to call. Germline CDR1 is KGHSH and CDR2 is LQKENI. CDR3 size: 15 residues. Trimming removed 3 bases at V and 1 base at J, with 9 bases between. Here the CDR3 reads CASSPRVMNTGELFF. The DNA for the CDR3 is TGTGCCAGCTCACCTCGAGTAATGAACACCGGGGAGCTGTTTTTT.

The chain uses TRBV5-6 and TRBJ1-1, with a possible D match to TRBD1 (5 bases). CDR1 and CDR2 (germline): SGHDT, YYEEEE. The CDR3 length is 11 residues. Trimming removed 7 bases from V and 6 bases from J, with 10 bases in between. CDR3 DNA sequence: TGTGCCAGCTCCAGGGAAGCTGAAGCTTTCTTT. Residues: CASSREAEAFF.

The CDR3: CASNPGTGMEPQHF. CDR3 nucleotide sequence: TGTGCCAGCAATCCGGGGACAGGGATGGAGCCCCAGCATTTT. The chain uses TRBV6-6 and TRBJ1-5; 9 positions agree with TRBD1. Germline CDR1 MNHNY, CDR2 SVGAGI (reference sequence). This CDR3 is 14 amino acids long. The V segment lost 7 bases and the J segment 8 bases; nucleotides outside the gene matches: 9.

This clone has only a few counts. The chain couples TRBV27 to TRBJ1-6; D remains unclear. CDR1 is MNHEY and CDR2 is SMNVEV in the germline V gene (reference sequence). The V gene lost 2 bases and the J gene lost 6 bases, with 5 bases spanning the gap. This CDR3 is built from 13 residues. The CDR3 region is CASSLKPNSPLHF. As DNA, the CDR3 is TGTGCCAGCAGTTTAAAGCCTAATTCACCCCTCCACTTT.

CDR3 nucleotides: TGTGCCAGCAGTCGGGACAGCGGTGGCTACACCTTC. It codes for CASSRDSGGYTF. The rearrangement links TRBV12-3 or TRBV12-4 to TRBJ1-2, with 7 bases that match TRBD1. Trimming at V came to 5 bases and at J to 7 bases, leaving 4 bases not matched to a gene. This CDR3 comprises 12 residues.

The chain links TRBV9 to TRBJ1-6; D perhaps matches TRBD1 (5 bases). V was clipped by 3 bases and J by 3 bases, with 10 bases between them. Looked up from germline, CDR1 is SGDLS and CDR2 is YYNGEE. This CDR3 contains 15 residues. The CDR3 here is CASSGDSHYNSPLHF. CDR3 DNA: TGTGCCAGCAGCGGCGACAGCCACTATAATTCACCCCTCCACTTT.

This sequence joins TRBV10-2 and TRBJ2-2, with D unresolved. V gave up 4 bases and J gave up 5 bases, with 8 bases separating them. This CDR3 is built from 13 residues. Germline-derived CDR1 and CDR2 are WSHSY and SAAADI. The CDR3 is CASSGTRTGELFF. The DNA for the CDR3 is TGCGCCAGCAGTGGCACGCGGACCGGGGAGCTGTTTTTT.

V and J are TRBV7-9 and TRBJ2-1, with a tentative D call TRBD1 (5 bases). Germline V lookup: CDR1 SEHNR, CDR2 FQNEAQ (reference sequence). The CDR3 contains 13 residues. The V end was cut by 0 bases, the J end by 9 bases, with 9 bases between. CDR3 loop: CASSLAETAEQFF. In nucleotides, the CDR3 is TGTGCCAGCAGCTTAGCGGAGACAGCTGAGCAGTTCTTC.